A single sample gave rise to the 11 T cell receptor beta chains below, sequenced in a study of T cells in Graves' hyperthyroidism and ophthalmopathy. Amplification targeted TCR beta CDR3 regions from RNA transcripts. HTBI primers were the set used in a first-round RT-PCR of the TCR CDR3. TCRdb called the multiplex PCR reads again in MiXCR, with one record for every CDR3 protein. The sample has around 620,000 distinct CDR3 sequences; about 16% are singletons. Sequencing was performed on blood. The receptors shown here come from a woman in her 30s with Graves' hyperthyroidism.

At least ten counts were recorded for this clonotype. J is TRBJ2-7 and V is TRBV6-1; D gene unclear. The germline V and J ends were trimmed by 7 bases and 4 bases, with 8 bases remaining between them. Germline CDR1 and CDR2: MNHNS and SASEGT. This CDR3 spans 11 amino acids. This CDR3 is CASTDGYEQYF. The CDR3 coding sequence is TGTGCCAGCACCGACGGGTACGAGCAGTACTTC.

This clonotype was seen a few times. This chain connects TRBV7-9 to TRBJ2-3, with TRBD2 as a possible D gene (6 bases). V lost 1 base to trimming and J lost 4 bases, with 15 bases between them. Looked up from germline, CDR1 is SEHNR and CDR2 is FQNEAQ (reference sequence). This CDR3 is 16 amino acids long. The CDR3 nucleotides are TGTGCCAGCAGCTTAGGGGGCGGGATAGCGGCAGATACGCAGTATTTT. It yields the protein CASSLGGGIAADTQYF.

In this sample, this clonotype turned up many times. The V call is TRBV30, the J call TRBJ1-3; no clear D gene. Trimming cost V 0 bases and J 0 bases, with 9 bases left between them. This CDR3 has 15 amino acids. Per germline, CDR1 GTSNPN and CDR2 SVGIG (reference sequence). The CDR3 region has the DNA TGTGCCTGGAGTGTACGCATGAACTCTGGAAACACCATATATTTT. Protein product: CAWSVRMNSGNTIYF.

V usage is TRBV2 and J usage is TRBJ2-7; 7 bases are a match to TRBD2. This CDR3 has 13 amino acids. Germline CDR1 is SNHLY and CDR2 is FYNNEI. Trimming at V came to 10 bases and at J to 4 bases, leaving 10 bases not matched to a gene. In DNA, the CDR3 is TGTGCCATCACACCCCGACTAGCTTACGAGCAGTACTTC. Protein sequence: CAITPRLAYEQYF.

This clonotype has a handful of counts. The rearrangement links TRBV19 to TRBJ2-3, with D unresolved. This CDR3 contains 16 residues. V dropped 0 bases and J dropped 0 bases, with 10 bases sitting between them. CDR1 and CDR2 (germline): LNHDA, SQIVND (reference sequence). The DNA of the CDR3 is TGTGCCAGTAGTATAGAATCGAGACTCAGCACAGATACGCAGTATTTT. It specifies CASSIESRLSTDTQYF.

The gene calls are TRBV19 and TRBJ1-6, with TRBD1 as a possible D gene (6 bases). Germline V lookup: CDR1 LNHDA, CDR2 SQIVND (reference sequence). Trimming left V 7 bases short and J 0 bases short, with 10 bases between. The CDR3 sequence is 15 residues long. The CDR3 reads CASKEDSSYNSPLHF. In nucleotides, the CDR3 is TGTGCCAGTAAGGAGGACAGCTCCTATAATTCACCCCTCCACTTT.

This clonotype occurred a few times. J is TRBJ2-3 and V is TRBV10-2; D not certain. Looked up from germline, CDR1 is WSHSY and CDR2 is SAAADI. Trimming left V 3 bases short and J 0 bases short, with 7 bases between. The CDR3 runs 14 residues. In nucleotides, the CDR3 is TGCGCCAGCAGTGAAATGGGAAGCACAGATACGCAGTATTTT. Residues: CASSEMGSTDTQYF.

This clonotype has a handful of counts. The V call is TRBV28, the J call TRBJ2-7; 9 nucleotides match TRBD1. CDR1 MDHEN and CDR2 SYDVKM come from the germline V gene. V lost 6 bases and J lost 1; bases outside the gene matches: 4. The CDR3 has 14 residues. The DNA of the CDR3 is TGTGCCAGCAGGGGACAGGGCTCTTCCTACGAGCAGTACTTC. Its protein product is CASRGQGSSYEQYF.

This clonotype was recorded many times. The V gene is TRBV6-2 or TRBV6-3, the J gene TRBJ2-7; D is unclear. The CDR3 contains 11 residues. V lost 2 bases and J 3 bases, leaving 2 bases between the germline ends. In germline, CDR1 is MNHEY, CDR2 SVGEGT. Written as DNA, the CDR3 is TGTGCCAGCAGTTACAACTACGAGCAGTACTTC. It encodes CASSYNYEQYF.

The sample holds many counts of this clonotype. V usage is TRBV6-5 and J usage is TRBJ2-3; maybe TRBD2 (6 bases). This CDR3 comprises 14 residues. Germline CDR1 reads MNHEY; CDR2 reads SVGAGI. The germline V and J ends were trimmed by 0 bases and 6 bases, with 10 bases remaining between them. CDR3 DNA: TGTGCCAGCAGTTACTCCTCGGGGGAGGATACGCAGTATTTT. This sequence encodes CASSYSSGEDTQYF.

This clonotype was seen many times. This chain uses TRBV11-2 with TRBJ2-5; D perhaps matches TRBD2 (6 bases). Germline V gene data show CDR1 as SGHAT and CDR2 as FQNNGV. The V and J ends lost 1 base and 2 bases respectively, with 11 bases between them. The CDR3 loop spans 15 amino acids. CDR3 DNA: TGTGCCAGCAGCTTAGTCCCTAGCGCGCAAGAGACCCAGTACTTC. Its protein product is CASSLVPSAQETQYF. The whole variable domain, filled in from reference TRBV11-2 and TRBJ2-5, reads EAGVAQSPRYKIIEKRQSVAFWCNPISGHATLYWYQQILGQGPKLLIQFQNNGVVDDSQLPKDRFSAERLKGVDSTLKIQPAKLEDSAVYLCASSLVPSAQETQYFGPGTRLLVL.